This TCR beta chain stems from a study of cytomegalovirus exposure and HLA in healthy donors. Study details: The approximately 120 validation repertoires, a later analysis reported, used the same platform as the approximately 700 first-cohort repertoires.

By share, this clone ranks as medium-sized. What it binds is unknown. Here immunoSEQ multiplex PCR was the method, and the copy in TCRdb shows in-frame clones only, minus some. This table holds approximately 140,000 clones, more than 85% found once. Germline V gene sequence: CDR1 SGDLS, CDR2 YYNGEE. The V segment lost 4 bases and the J segment 0 bases; nucleotides outside the gene matches: 9. This CDR3 comprises 16 residues. Study-wide results and caveats: Rare TCR sequences dominated, though some public TCRs recurred in many donors. Accounts indicate the classifier identified cytomegalovirus status with strong specificity and sensitivity.

It was the approximately 110-subject validation cohort, separate from the approximately 620-subject first cohort, to which the donors belonged. The chain combines TRBV9 with TRBJ1-2; 7 bases agree with TRBD1. Specimen: PBMCs. This clonotype originated in a man younger than 35 in good health and CMV-seropositive. This CDR3 reads CASSPPGQLANYGYTF. The DNA of the CDR3 is TGTGCCAGCAGCCCACCGGGACAGTTGGCTAACTATGGCTACACCTTC.